This record covers a single T cell receptor beta chain. The data were taken from a study of blood T cell repertoires in COVID-19. Whole-study context: PBMCs, B-cell-depleted T cells, or T cells provided the cDNA or gDNA that made up the material.

Using immunoSEQ multiplex PCR, the repertoire was profiled, and TCRdb retains in-frame clones only, with some absent. This table holds 20,000 to 25,000 clones, over 80% found once. The V gene's germline CDR1 is SGHTA and CDR2 FQGNSA. Losses at the gene ends were 0 bases for V and 6 bases for J; bases not matched to a gene: 9. The CDR3 is 16 residues long. What was sequenced was peripheral blood. The chain recombines TRBV7-2 with TRBJ2-7; TRBD2 agrees at 9 bases. The sequence was collected from an elderly man with active or convalescent COVID-19. The CDR3 coding sequence is TGTGCCAGCAGCTTAGCGCTTGGCGGGAGGGCGAGCGAGCAGTACTTC. Translating it yields CASSLALGGRASEQYF.